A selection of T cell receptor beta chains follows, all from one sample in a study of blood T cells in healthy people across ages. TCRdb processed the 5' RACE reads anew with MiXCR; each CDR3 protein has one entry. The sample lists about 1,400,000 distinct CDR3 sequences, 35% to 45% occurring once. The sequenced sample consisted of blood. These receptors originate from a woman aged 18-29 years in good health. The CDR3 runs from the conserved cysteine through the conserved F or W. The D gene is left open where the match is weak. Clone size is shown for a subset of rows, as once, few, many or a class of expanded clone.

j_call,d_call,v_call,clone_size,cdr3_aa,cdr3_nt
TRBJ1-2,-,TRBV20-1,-,CSAPKPTAIYGYTF,TGCAGTGCTCCCAAACCGACGGCCATCTATGGCTACACCTTC
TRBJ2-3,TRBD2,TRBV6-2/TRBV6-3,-,CASREREATQYF,TGTGCCAGCAGGGAGCGGGAGGCGACGCAGTATTTT
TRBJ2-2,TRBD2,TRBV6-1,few,CASSPSGTSGMKNTGELFF,TGTGCCAGCAGTCCGTCCGGGACTAGCGGGATGAAGAACACCGGGGAGCTGTTTTTT
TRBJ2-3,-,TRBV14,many,CASSPLSTDTQYF,TGTGCCAGCAGTCCCTTAAGCACAGATACGCAGTATTTT
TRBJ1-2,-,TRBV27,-,CASRNTLSGYTF,TGTGCCAGCAGGAACACCCTATCCGGCTACACCTTC
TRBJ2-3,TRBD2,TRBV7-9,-,CASSLARLAENIDTQYF,TGTGCCAGCAGCTTAGCAAGACTAGCGGAAAACATAGATACGCAGTATTTT
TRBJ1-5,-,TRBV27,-,CASSFRSWQPQHF,TGTGCCAGCAGTTTTCGCAGCTGGCAGCCCCAGCATTTT
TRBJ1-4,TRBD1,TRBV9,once,CASSPTGQGNEKLFF,TGTGCCAGCAGTCCTACGGGACAGGGGAATGAAAAACTGTTTTTT
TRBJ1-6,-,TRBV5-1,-,CASSPTPGLGNSPLHF,TGCGCCAGCAGCCCTACACCGGGCCTCGGAAATTCACCCCTCCACTTT
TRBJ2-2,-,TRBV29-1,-,CSVEDRAGPSTGELFF,TGCAGCGTTGAAGACAGGGCGGGACCTAGCACCGGGGAGCTGTTTTTT
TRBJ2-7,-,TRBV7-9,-,CASSPYSGAYYEQYF,TGTGCCAGCAGCCCGTATAGCGGAGCTTATTACGAGCAGTACTTC
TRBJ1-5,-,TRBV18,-,CASSPGLDGGQPQHF,TGTGCCAGCTCACCTGGACTAGACGGAGGTCAGCCCCAGCATTTT
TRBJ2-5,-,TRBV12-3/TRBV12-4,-,CASSRLTKYQETQYF,TGTGCCAGCAGTCGACTCACTAAGTACCAAGAGACCCAGTACTTC
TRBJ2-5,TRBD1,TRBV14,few,CASRKGGSAETQYF,TGTGCCAGCAGAAAAGGGGGCAGTGCGGAGACCCAGTACTTC
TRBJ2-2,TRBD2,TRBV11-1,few,CASSATTSGGPRSNTGELFF,TGTGCCAGCAGCGCTACGACTAGCGGGGGGCCGAGATCGAACACCGGGGAGCTGTTTTTT
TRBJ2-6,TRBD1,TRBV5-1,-,CASSLEGAPGANVLTF,TGCGCCAGCAGCTTAGAGGGGGCGCCTGGGGCCAACGTCCTGACTTTC
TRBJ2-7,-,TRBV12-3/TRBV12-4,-,CASSLAGYHYSYEQYF,TGTGCCAGCAGTTTAGCTGGGTACCATTACTCCTACGAGCAGTACTTC
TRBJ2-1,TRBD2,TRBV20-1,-,CSARLAGGIYNEQFF,TGCAGTGCTAGACTAGCGGGGGGGATTTACAATGAGCAGTTCTTC
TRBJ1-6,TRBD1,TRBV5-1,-,CASSLVGQTSSYNSPLHF,TGCGCCAGCAGCTTGGTGGGACAGACTAGCTCCTATAATTCACCCCTCCACTTT
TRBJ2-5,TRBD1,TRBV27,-,CASSFISGQGIRETQYF,TGTGCCAGCAGTTTCATAAGTGGACAGGGGATTAGGGAGACCCAGTACTTC
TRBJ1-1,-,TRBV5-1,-,CASSSHGQNTEAFF,TGCGCCAGCAGCTCACACGGGCAGAACACTGAAGCTTTCTTT
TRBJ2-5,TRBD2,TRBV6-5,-,CASSSGGTSGGTQYF,TGTGCCAGCAGCTCCGGGGGGACTAGCGGGGGAACCCAGTACTTC
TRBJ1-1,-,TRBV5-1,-,CASSLEGGLSNTEAFF,TGCGCCAGCAGCTTGGAAGGGGGGCTCTCGAACACTGAAGCTTTCTTT
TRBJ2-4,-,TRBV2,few,CAGVGGITPYF,TGTGCCGGGGTGGGTGGGATAACACCGTACTTC
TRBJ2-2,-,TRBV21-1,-,CASSKGGGQNTGELFF,TGTGCCAGCAGCAAAGGGGGGGGGCAGAACACCGGGGAGCTGTTTTTT
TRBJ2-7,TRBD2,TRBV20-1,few,CSASLAGSLYEQYF,TGCAGTGCTAGCCTAGCGGGGAGTCTCTACGAGCAGTACTTC
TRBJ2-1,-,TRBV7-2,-,CASSRRRGLSYNEQFF,TGTGCCAGCAGCCGAAGAAGGGGCCTCTCCTACAATGAGCAGTTCTTC
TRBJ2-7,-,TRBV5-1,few,CASSFTGLGSYEQYF,TGCGCCAGCAGCTTCACGGGATTGGGCTCCTACGAGCAGTACTTC
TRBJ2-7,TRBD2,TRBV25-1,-,CASSENPGTSGSVSEQYF,TGTGCCAGCAGTGAAAATCCCGGGACTAGCGGAAGTGTGTCCGAGCAGTACTTC
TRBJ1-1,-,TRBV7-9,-,CASHEESPTEAFF,TGTGCCAGCCATGAGGAGAGTCCGACTGAAGCTTTCTTT
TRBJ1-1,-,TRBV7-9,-,CASSWRTEAFF,TGTGCCAGCAGCTGGCGGACGGAAGCTTTCTTT
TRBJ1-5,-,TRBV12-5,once,CASGPTGSNQPQHF,TGTGCTAGTGGACCCACAGGGAGCAATCAGCCCCAGCATTTT
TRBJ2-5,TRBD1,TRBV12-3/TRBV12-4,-,CASSETGGGAKETQYF,TGTGCCAGCAGTGAGACAGGGGGGGGGGCAAAAGAGACCCAGTACTTC
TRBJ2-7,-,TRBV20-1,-,CSARVTDVEQYF,TGCAGTGCTAGAGTAACGGATGTGGAGCAGTACTTC
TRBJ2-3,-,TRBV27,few,CASSSDRIGTDTQYF,TGTGCCAGCAGTTCCGACAGGATAGGCACAGATACGCAGTATTTT
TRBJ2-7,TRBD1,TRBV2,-,CASMTGAFNEQYF,TGTGCCAGCATGACAGGGGCCTTCAACGAGCAGTACTTC
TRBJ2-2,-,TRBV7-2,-,CASTLRSRTGELFF,TGTGCCAGCACCCTACGAAGTCGGACCGGGGAGCTGTTTTTT
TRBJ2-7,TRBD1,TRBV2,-,CASKPRGQGDEQYF,TGTGCCAGCAAACCTAGGGGACAGGGGGACGAGCAGTACTTC
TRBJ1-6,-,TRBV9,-,CASSQGPDGSPLHF,TGTGCCAGCAGCCAGGGCCCCGATGGTTCACCCCTCCACTTT
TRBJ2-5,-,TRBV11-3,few,CASSRGDRAAQETQYF,TGTGCCAGCAGTCGCGGGGATCGGGCAGCTCAAGAGACCCAGTACTTC
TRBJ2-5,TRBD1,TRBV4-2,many,CASSNGQGETQYF,TGTGCCAGCAGCAACGGACAGGGAGAGACCCAGTACTTC
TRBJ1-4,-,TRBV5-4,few,CASSLSTSTNEKLFF,TGTGCCAGCAGCTTGTCCACCTCAACTAATGAAAAACTGTTTTTT
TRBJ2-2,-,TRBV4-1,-,CASSQGSSGVGTGELFF,TGCGCCAGCAGCCAAGGGTCGTCTGGTGTAGGGACCGGGGAGCTGTTTTTT
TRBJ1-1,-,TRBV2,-,CASSVGAGVEENTEAFF,TGTGCCAGCAGTGTTGGGGCAGGGGTCGAGGAGAACACTGAAGCTTTCTTT
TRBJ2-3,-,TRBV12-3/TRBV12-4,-,CASSFPRGDTQYF,TGTGCCAGCAGTTTTCCCAGGGGAGATACGCAGTATTTT
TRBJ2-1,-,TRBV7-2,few,CASSSAHEAGEQFF,TGTGCCAGCAGCTCTGCCCACGAAGCAGGTGAGCAGTTCTTC
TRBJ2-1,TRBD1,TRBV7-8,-,CASSSSGTVYNEQFF,TGTGCCAGCAGCTCCTCGGGGACAGTCTACAATGAGCAGTTCTTC
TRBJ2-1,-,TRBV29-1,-,CSVGGLTGRYNEQFF,TGCAGCGTTGGTGGACTAACGGGGAGGTACAATGAGCAGTTCTTC
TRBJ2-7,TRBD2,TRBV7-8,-,CASSPFGGSSYNEQYF,TGTGCCAGCAGCCCATTTGGCGGGAGCTCCTACAATGAGCAGTACTTC
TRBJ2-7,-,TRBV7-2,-,CASSPGTNTYEQYF,TGTGCCAGCAGCCCCGGGACGAATACCTACGAGCAGTACTTC
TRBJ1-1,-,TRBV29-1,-,CSVEGVARGTEAFF,TGCAGCGTTGAAGGTGTTGCGAGGGGCACTGAAGCTTTCTTT
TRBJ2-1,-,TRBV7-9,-,CAAGRSSSDSEQFF,TGTGCCGCCGGTCGGTCGAGCTCTGACAGTGAGCAGTTCTTC
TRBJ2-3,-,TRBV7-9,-,CASSLARAGLSTDTQYF,TGTGCCAGCAGCTTAGCTCGCGCAGGGCTTAGCACAGATACGCAGTATTTT
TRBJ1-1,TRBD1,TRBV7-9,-,CASSLVGSGGMNTEAFF,TGTGCCAGCAGCTTAGTGGGGTCAGGGGGGATGAACACTGAAGCTTTCTTT